This record covers a single T cell receptor (beta chain). Each CDR3 protein gets one entry after TCRdb re-called the 5' RACE reads with MiXCR. The data hold 9,000 to 13,000 distinct CDR3 sequences, with approximately 24% observed a single time. The data were obtained in a study of spatial heterogeneity in lung cancer. Germline CDR1 reads SGHNT; CDR2 reads YYREEE (reference sequence). This CDR3 contains 16 residues. V was shortened by 0 bases and J by 0 bases, with 11 bases between the two germline ends. Time point indicated: sample taken at primary tumor resection. Extraction of whole RNA from tumor, nontumor lung or frozen PBMC preceded unsorted sequencing.

Material: PBMCs, obtained at surgery. V gene TRBV5-4 combines with J gene TRBJ2-3; D is uncertain. The clonotype originates from a female donor with early-stage non-small cell lung cancer. The CDR3: CASSLVTQISTDTQYF. Here the CDR3 DNA reads TGTGCCAGCAGCTTGGTTACACAGATAAGCACAGATACGCAGTATTTT.